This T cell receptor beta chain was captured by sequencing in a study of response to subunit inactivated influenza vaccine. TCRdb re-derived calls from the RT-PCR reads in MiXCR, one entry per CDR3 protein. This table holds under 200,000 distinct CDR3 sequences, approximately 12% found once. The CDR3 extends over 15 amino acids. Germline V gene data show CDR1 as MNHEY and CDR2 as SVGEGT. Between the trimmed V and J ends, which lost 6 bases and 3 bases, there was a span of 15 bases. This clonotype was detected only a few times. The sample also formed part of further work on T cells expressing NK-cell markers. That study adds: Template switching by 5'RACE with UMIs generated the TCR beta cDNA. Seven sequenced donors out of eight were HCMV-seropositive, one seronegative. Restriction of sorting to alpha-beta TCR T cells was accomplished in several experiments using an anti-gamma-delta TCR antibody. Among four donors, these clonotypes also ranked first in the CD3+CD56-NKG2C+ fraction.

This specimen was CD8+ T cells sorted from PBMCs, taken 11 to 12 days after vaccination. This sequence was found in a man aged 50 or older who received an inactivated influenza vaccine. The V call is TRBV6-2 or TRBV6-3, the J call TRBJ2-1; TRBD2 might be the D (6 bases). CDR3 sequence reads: CASRAGTDYYNEQFF. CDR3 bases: TGTGCCAGCAGGGCCGGGACGGACTACTACAATGAGCAGTTCTTC.